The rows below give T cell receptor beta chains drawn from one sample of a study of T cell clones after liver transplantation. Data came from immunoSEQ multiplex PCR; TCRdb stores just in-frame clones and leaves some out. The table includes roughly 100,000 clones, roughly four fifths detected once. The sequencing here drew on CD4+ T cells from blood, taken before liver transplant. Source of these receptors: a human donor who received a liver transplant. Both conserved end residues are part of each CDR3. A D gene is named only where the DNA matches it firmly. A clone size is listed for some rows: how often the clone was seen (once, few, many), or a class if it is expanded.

cdr3_aa: CASSQAGGRHEQFF
cdr3_nt: TGTGCCAGCAGCCAAGCGGGAGGGAGGCATGAGCAGTTCTTC
clone_size: -
d_call: TRBD2
v_call: TRBV14
j_call: TRBJ2-1

cdr3_aa: CASSYEGTASYEQYF
cdr3_nt: TGTGCCAGCAGTTACGAAGGGACAGCTTCCTACGAGCAGTACTTC
clone_size: once
d_call: TRBD1
v_call: TRBV6-5
j_call: TRBJ2-7

cdr3_aa: CASSVESGGNEKLFF
cdr3_nt: TGTGCCAGCAGCGTAGAGTCTGGGGGTAATGAAAAACTGTTTTTT
clone_size: -
d_call: -
v_call: TRBV9
j_call: TRBJ1-4

cdr3_aa: CASGRGTEHNEQFF
cdr3_nt: TGTGCTAGTGGGCGCGGGACGGAGCACAATGAGCAGTTCTTC
clone_size: few
d_call: -
v_call: TRBV12-5
j_call: TRBJ2-1

cdr3_aa: CSGGQVMNTEAFF
cdr3_nt: TGCAGCGGGGGACAGGTCATGAACACTGAAGCTTTCTTT
clone_size: -
d_call: TRBD1
v_call: TRBV29-1
j_call: TRBJ1-1

cdr3_aa: CASSRSDYEQYF
cdr3_nt: TGTGCCAGCAGTCGTTCCGACTACGAGCAGTACTTC
clone_size: -
d_call: -
v_call: TRBV5-6
j_call: TRBJ2-7

cdr3_aa: CASSLGGSVQPQHF
cdr3_nt: TGTGCCAGCAGCTTAGGAGGTTCGGTTCAGCCCCAGCATTTT
clone_size: -
d_call: -
v_call: TRBV7-9
j_call: TRBJ1-5

cdr3_aa: CASSQQGALKGTEAFF
cdr3_nt: TGTGCCAGCAGCCAACAGGGGGCGTTAAAGGGTACTGAAGCTTTCTTT
clone_size: few
d_call: TRBD1
v_call: TRBV7-3
j_call: TRBJ1-1

cdr3_aa: CASSHGTVGQGKGQETQYF
cdr3_nt: TGTGCCAGCAGCCACGGAACGGTGGGACAGGGGAAAGGACAAGAGACCCAGTACTTC
clone_size: -
d_call: TRBD1
v_call: TRBV4-2
j_call: TRBJ2-5

cdr3_aa: CASSEIRTGGNYGYTF
cdr3_nt: TGTGCCAGCAGCGAGATACGGACAGGGGGAAACTATGGCTACACCTTC
clone_size: few
d_call: TRBD1
v_call: TRBV4-2
j_call: TRBJ1-2

cdr3_aa: CARSLDGTDEQYF
cdr3_nt: TGTGCCAGAAGCTTGGATGGGACGGACGAGCAGTACTTC
clone_size: -
d_call: -
v_call: TRBV5-3
j_call: TRBJ2-7

cdr3_aa: CASSLPNGEQFF
cdr3_nt: TGTGCCAGCAGTTTGCCGAACGGAGAGCAGTTCTTC
clone_size: -
d_call: -
v_call: TRBV28
j_call: TRBJ2-1

cdr3_aa: CASSLLGSVRAFF
cdr3_nt: TGTGCCAGCAGTTTATTAGGCAGTGTACGGGCTTTCTTT
clone_size: -
d_call: -
v_call: TRBV27
j_call: TRBJ1-1

cdr3_aa: CASSLSLVGAYNEQFF
cdr3_nt: TGTGCCAGCAGTTTAAGCTTGGTGGGAGCCTACAATGAGCAGTTCTTC
clone_size: -
d_call: -
v_call: TRBV27
j_call: TRBJ2-1

cdr3_aa: CASSSGTGLEQFF
cdr3_nt: TGTGCCAGCAGCTCAGGGACTGGACTGGAGCAGTTCTTC
clone_size: -
d_call: -
v_call: TRBV7-3
j_call: TRBJ2-1

cdr3_aa: CASGPPRMFDTEAFF
cdr3_nt: TGTGCTAGTGGCCCGCCTCGGATGTTTGACACTGAAGCTTTCTTT
clone_size: once
d_call: -
v_call: TRBV12-5
j_call: TRBJ1-1

cdr3_aa: CASSTGTVAARQYF
cdr3_nt: TGTGCCAGCAGTACCGGGACAGTCGCGGCTAGGCAGTACTTC
clone_size: -
d_call: TRBD1
v_call: TRBV6-4
j_call: TRBJ2-7

cdr3_aa: CAWRASVSGKLFF
cdr3_nt: TGTGCCTGGAGAGCCAGCGTCAGCGGAAAACTGTTTTTT
clone_size: -
d_call: -
v_call: TRBV30
j_call: TRBJ1-4

cdr3_aa: CASSPTFRGGKETQYF
cdr3_nt: TGTGCCAGCAGCCCAACCTTTCGCGGGGGGAAAGAGACCCAGTACTTC
clone_size: -
d_call: TRBD2
v_call: TRBV7-6
j_call: TRBJ2-5